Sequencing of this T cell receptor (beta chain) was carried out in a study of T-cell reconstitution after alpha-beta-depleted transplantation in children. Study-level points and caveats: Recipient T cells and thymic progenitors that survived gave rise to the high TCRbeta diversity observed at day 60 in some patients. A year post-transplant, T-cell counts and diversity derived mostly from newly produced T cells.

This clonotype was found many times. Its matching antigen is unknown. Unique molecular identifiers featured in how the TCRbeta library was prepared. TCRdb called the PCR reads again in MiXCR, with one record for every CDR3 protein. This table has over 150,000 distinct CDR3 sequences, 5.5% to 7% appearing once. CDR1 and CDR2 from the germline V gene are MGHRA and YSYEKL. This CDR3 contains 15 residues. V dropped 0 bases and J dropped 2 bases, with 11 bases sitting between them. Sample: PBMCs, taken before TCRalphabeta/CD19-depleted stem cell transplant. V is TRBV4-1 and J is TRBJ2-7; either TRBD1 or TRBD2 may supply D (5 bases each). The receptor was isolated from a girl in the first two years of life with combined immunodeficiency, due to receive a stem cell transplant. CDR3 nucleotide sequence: TGCGCCAGCAGCCAAGATACGGGGACCCCCTACGAGCAGTACTTC. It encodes CASSQDTGTPYEQYF.